The 23 T cell receptor beta chains listed next were all sequenced from one sample in a study of blood T cell repertoires in COVID-19. TCRdb's copy holds only in-frame clones and misses some; the assay was immunoSEQ multiplex PCR. The repertoire holds roughly 200,000 clones, with about nine tenths as singletons. Sequencing used peripheral blood. The receptors were gathered from a man in his late teens or twenties with active or convalescent COVID-19.

The sample holds one count of this clone. V and J are TRBV9 and TRBJ1-1, with D possibly matching TRBD1 (6 bases). V dropped 3 bases and J dropped 0 bases, with 9 bases sitting between them. CDR1 is SGDLS and CDR2 is YYNGEE in the germline V gene. The CDR3 extends over 14 amino acids. The CDR3 loop is CASSARGMNTEAFF. CDR3 DNA: TGTGCCAGCAGCGCCAGGGGTATGAACACTGAAGCTTTCTTT.

This clone was seen a handful of times. The genes are TRBV30 and TRBJ2-7; weak D call: TRBD2 (5 bases). The CDR3 is 11 amino acids. V gave up 2 bases and J gave up 6 bases, with 8 bases separating them. Germline loops: CDR1 GTSNPN, CDR2 SVGIG (reference sequence). DNA of the CDR3: TGTGCCTGGAGTCAGGACTCCGAGCAGTACTTC. Translating gives CAWSQDSEQYF.

The chain has TRBV19 and TRBJ1-5, with TRBD1 matching 7 bases. The trim removed 6 bases at V and 4 bases at J, leaving 12 bases unmatched. Germline-derived CDR1 and CDR2 are LNHDA and SQIVND (reference sequence). This CDR3 has 16 residues. This CDR3 is CASREGGPARNQPQHF. For the CDR3, the DNA is TGTGCCAGTAGGGAAGGGGGCCCGGCACGGAATCAGCCCCAGCATTTT.

The rearrangement joins TRBV3-1 (or the pseudogene TRBV3-2) to TRBJ2-7; D gene ambiguous. Germline lookup yields CDR1 LGHDT and CDR2 YNNKEL (reference sequence). Trimming left V 4 bases short and J 4 bases short, with 14 bases between. The CDR3 extends over 14 amino acids. Written as DNA, the CDR3 is TGTGCCAGCAGCCCCGGTCTGGCGGAATACGAGCAGTACTTC. Its protein is CASSPGLAEYEQYF.

The chain joins TRBV12-5 to TRBJ1-6; the match to TRBD1 covers 7 bases. Unmatched junction bases numbered 10, after V lost 3 bases and J lost 5 bases. Germline V lookup: CDR1 LGHNT, CDR2 FRNRAP. The CDR3 sequence is 17 residues long. CDR3 sequence reads: CASGFVQTTGDNSPLHF. CDR3 nucleotides: TGTGCTAGTGGTTTTGTTCAGACTACAGGGGATAATTCACCCCTCCACTTT.

The chain links TRBV9 to TRBJ1-2, with 11 bases matching TRBD1. J gave up 4 bases and V 3 bases, and 11 bases lay outside the gene matches. Looked up from germline, CDR1 is SGDLS and CDR2 is YYNGEE. The CDR3 is made up of 17 amino acids. CDR3 nucleotide sequence: TGTGCCAGCAGCGAGCTCGGACAGGGGGCGGATTTCTATGGCTACACCTTC. Translated, it gives CASSELGQGADFYGYTF.

The chain carries TRBV15 and TRBJ2-3; 9 positions agree with TRBD1. The J segment lost 7 bases and the V segment lost 3 bases, leaving 5 bases of the junction unmatched. The CDR3 totals 14 residues. Germline-derived CDR1 and CDR2 are LNHNV and YYDKDF (reference sequence). CDR3 nucleotides: TGTGCCACCAGCAGGGGGGGACAGGGAAATACGCAGTATTTT. Amino acid sequence: CATSRGGQGNTQYF. Combining the CDR3 with reference TRBV15 and TRBJ2-3 gives the whole variable domain DAMVIQNPRYQVTQFGKPVTLSCSQTLNHNVMYWYQQKSSQAPKLLFHYYDKDFNNEADTPDNFQSRRPNTSFCFLDIRSPGLGDTAMYLCATSRGGQGNTQYFGPGTRLTVL.

The V gene is TRBV6-1, the J gene TRBJ2-7, with 9 positions matching TRBD1. The CDR3 is 13 amino acids. V shed 8 bases, J shed 0 bases, and the junction held 2 bases outside the gene matches. CDR1 is MNHNS and CDR2 is SASEGT in the germline V gene. CDR3 amino acids: CASGQGTSYEQYF. Here the CDR3 DNA reads TGTGCCAGCGGACAGGGGACCTCCTACGAGCAGTACTTC.

The rearrangement links TRBV29-1 to TRBJ2-1; 7 bases agree with TRBD1. Germline V gene sequence: CDR1 SQVTM, CDR2 ANQGSEA. This CDR3 spans 11 amino acids. J lost 7 bases, V lost 7 bases, and 4 bases had no gene match. For the CDR3, the DNA is TGCAGCGGTCTCAGGGGGAATGAGCAGTTCTTC. Protein: CSGLRGNEQFF.

The chain carries TRBV28 and TRBJ2-3, with D maybe TRBD1 (6 bases). Trimming took 6 bases from V and 0 from J, leaving 10 bases between them. Germline CDR1 reads MDHEN; CDR2 reads SYDVKM. There are 14 residues in the CDR3. This chain's CDR3 is CASRGTHSTDTQYF. The DNA of the CDR3 is TGTGCCAGCAGAGGGACACATAGCACAGATACGCAGTATTTT.

This clone was detected only once. This chain joins TRBV12-5 and TRBJ2-1; 10 nucleotides agree with TRBD2. The CDR3 runs 18 residues. Trimming removed 2 bases from V and 9 bases from J; junction bases left unmatched: 16. Germline V lookup: CDR1 LGHNT, CDR2 FRNRAP. The CDR3 DNA is TGTGCTAGTGGTTTGATCCCCCTTGGGAGCGGGGGGGCCACTGAGCAGTTCTTC. Its protein product is CASGLIPLGSGGATEQFF.

The chain links TRBV27 to TRBJ1-2, with 8 nucleotides matching TRBD1. The CDR3 contains 18 residues. Germline CDR1 reads MNHEY; CDR2 reads SMNVEV (reference sequence). Trimming at V came to 5 bases and at J to 7 bases, leaving 21 bases not matched to a gene. The CDR3 sequence is CASSVPANGQGNSCGYTF. The CDR3 DNA follows: TGTGCCAGCAGTGTCCCCGCCAATGGACAGGGTAATTCGTGTGGCTACACCTTC.

This chain connects TRBV5-8 to TRBJ1-1; no reliable D call. CDR1 SGHTS and CDR2 YDEGEE come from the germline V gene. Deletions cut 4 bases from V and 3 bases from J, with 19 bases between. This CDR3 has 16 amino acids. The DNA for the CDR3 is TGTGCCAGCAGCCTAGGACTGACGCCTCGGGACACTGAAGCTTTCTTT. This gives the protein CASSLGLTPRDTEAFF.

J is TRBJ1-2 and V is TRBV5-4, with 8 bases fitting TRBD1. The V segment lost 4 bases and the J segment 0 bases; nucleotides outside the gene matches: 5. This CDR3 spans 15 amino acids. Looked up from germline, CDR1 is SGHNT and CDR2 is YYREEE (reference sequence). The CDR3 sequence is CASSQGGQANYGYTF. Written as DNA, the CDR3 is TGTGCCAGCAGCCAGGGGGGACAGGCTAACTATGGCTACACCTTC.

The J gene is TRBJ1-1, the V gene TRBV7-8, with D uncertain. Trimming took off 3 bases at V and 5 bases at J, with 10 bases between the two ends. The CDR3 has 13 residues. Germline V CDR1 and CDR2: SGHVS, FQNEAQ. CDR3 residues: CASSFNWRTEAFF. Written as DNA, the CDR3 is TGTGCCAGCAGCTTTAACTGGCGGACTGAAGCTTTCTTT. Supplemented by reference TRBV7-8 and TRBJ1-1, the full variable domain reads GAGVSQSPRYKVAKRGQDVALRCDPISGHVSLFWYQQALGQGPEFLTYFQNEAQLDKSGLPSDRFFAERPEGSVSTLKIQRTQQEDSAVYLCASSFNWRTEAFFGQGTRLTVV.

On this clone: The same CDR3 is also encoded by other DNA sequences in this sample. The rearrangement uses TRBV11-2 and TRBJ2-3; D is uncertain. Trimming removed 1 base at V and 6 bases at J, with 5 bases between. Germline lookup yields CDR1 SGHAT and CDR2 FQNNGV. This CDR3 is built from 12 residues. CDR3: CASSLVSDTQYF. The CDR3 coding sequence is TGTGCCAGCAGCTTAGTATCCGATACGCAGTATTTT.

This sequence joins TRBV5-1 and TRBJ2-1; 7 bases align to TRBD2. The CDR3 covers 15 residues. In germline, CDR1 is SGHRS, CDR2 YFSETQ. The J segment lost 15 bases and the V segment lost 2 bases, leaving 17 bases of the junction unmatched. In DNA, the CDR3 is TGCGCCAGCAGCTTAGCGGCTAGCGGAGGGAAAACGGCGTTCTTC. Residues: CASSLAASGGKTAFF.

This chain links TRBV30 with TRBJ2-7; 8 nucleotides match TRBD1. The V segment lost 3 bases and the J segment 4 bases; nucleotides outside the gene matches: 8. The CDR3 loop spans 14 amino acids. The germline CDR1 and CDR2 sequences are GTSNPN and SVGIG (reference sequence). CDR3: CAWSGGQVVYEQYF. CDR3 sequence (DNA): TGTGCCTGGAGCGGGGGACAGGTAGTATACGAGCAGTACTTC.

V is TRBV27 and J is TRBJ2-7; no reliable D call. Trimming pared 2 bases from V and 0 bases from J, leaving 8 bases between. Germline loops: CDR1 MNHEY, CDR2 SMNVEV (reference sequence). The CDR3 spans 14 residues. CDR3 in amino acids: CASSLTRSSYEQYF. The CDR3 DNA reads as TGTGCCAGCAGTTTAACGAGGAGCTCCTACGAGCAGTACTTC.

V usage is TRBV28 and J usage is TRBJ1-3, with D perhaps TRBD1 (5 bases). The germline V and J ends were trimmed by 7 bases and 3 bases, with 16 bases remaining between them. CDR3 size: 15 residues. Germline values: CDR1 MDHEN, CDR2 SYDVKM. This CDR3 reads CASTLSRVLGNTIYF. The DNA for the CDR3 is TGTGCCAGCACCCTGTCCAGGGTACTTGGAAACACCATATATTTT.

V gene TRBV7-9 combines with J gene TRBJ2-2; TRBD2 is a possible D gene (7 bases). The V end was cut by 1 base, the J end by 6 bases, with 18 bases between. The germline gives CDR1 SEHNR, CDR2 FQNEAQ (reference sequence). CDR3 length equals 17 residues. The CDR3 sequence: CASSLGILTGRAGELFF. The CDR3 region has the DNA TGTGCCAGCAGCTTAGGAATCCTTACAGGGAGGGCCGGGGAGCTGTTTTTT.

The genes are TRBV6-5 and TRBJ1-1; maybe TRBD1 (5 bases). Looked up from germline, CDR1 is MNHEY and CDR2 is SVGAGI. The CDR3 spans 14 residues. Trimming pared 5 bases from V and 4 bases from J, leaving 14 bases between. The CDR3 bases are TGTGCCAGCAGTAACCCGACAGATTGCACTGAAGCTTTCTTT. This codes for CASSNPTDCTEAFF.

V gene TRBV9 combines with J gene TRBJ2-1; 12 bases fit TRBD2. Trimming cost V 2 bases and J 6 bases; bases outside gene matches: 12. CDR1 SGDLS and CDR2 YYNGEE come from the germline V gene. The CDR3 consists of 18 residues. The CDR3 DNA reads as TGTGCCAGCAGCGTGGCTAGCGGGAGGGCCAGTTTTTCCAATGAGCAGTTCTTC. This translates into CASSVASGRASFSNEQFF.